This T cell receptor (beta chain) was sequenced for a study of human T cells and chemical hapten exposure. Unique molecular identifiers were attached to individual cDNA molecules during library preparation. TCRdb recomputed calls from the RACE reads with MiXCR, one row per CDR3 protein. Altogether roughly 130,000 distinct CDR3 sequences are present, about 8.2% being singletons, with the ten largest covering approximately 1.6%. Sample time point: healthy volunteer bleed at 2 weeks. Sequencing started from total RNA isolated from unfractionated whole blood. This TCR was recovered from a male donor in good health. Some clones in this sample may be carry-over from other donors' samples. The sample taken for sequencing was whole blood.

This chain's CDR3 is CASSLEQTIDTQYF. The CDR3 nucleotides read TGTGCCAGCAGCTTAGAACAGACCATAGATACGCAGTATTTT. The chain links TRBV7-9 to TRBJ2-3; no definite D call. V gave up 1 base and J gave up 5 bases, with 10 bases separating them. The V gene's germline CDR1 is SEHNR and CDR2 FQNEAQ (reference sequence). This CDR3 is built from 14 residues.